Included here is one T cell receptor (beta chain) sequence, with context. This entry is derived from a study of tumor and adjacent non-tumor tissue in lung cancer. No cell sorting was done before RNA was extracted from the tissue. Distant lung tissue was collected more than 3 cm away from the tumor edge. The library came from three nested PCR rounds adapted from ARM-PCR protocols. MiXCR, run by TCRdb on the multiplex PCR reads, gives a single entry per CDR3 protein. Of 85,000 or so distinct CDR3 sequences in the sample, around 80% were seen once. Sequencing was carried out using distant non-tumor lung tissue. The receptor was derived from a woman aged 45-60 years with non-small cell lung cancer.

The CDR3 sequence: CAITILAGPNTDTQYF. The CDR3 DNA sequence: TGTGCCATCACCATACTAGCGGGGCCTAACACAGATACGCAGTATTTT. The chain uses TRBV6-2 or TRBV6-3 and TRBJ2-3, with 10 bases that match TRBD2. V lost 10 bases and J lost 2; bases outside the gene matches: 12. CDR1 and CDR2 from the germline V gene are MNHEY and SVGEGT. This CDR3 spans 16 amino acids.